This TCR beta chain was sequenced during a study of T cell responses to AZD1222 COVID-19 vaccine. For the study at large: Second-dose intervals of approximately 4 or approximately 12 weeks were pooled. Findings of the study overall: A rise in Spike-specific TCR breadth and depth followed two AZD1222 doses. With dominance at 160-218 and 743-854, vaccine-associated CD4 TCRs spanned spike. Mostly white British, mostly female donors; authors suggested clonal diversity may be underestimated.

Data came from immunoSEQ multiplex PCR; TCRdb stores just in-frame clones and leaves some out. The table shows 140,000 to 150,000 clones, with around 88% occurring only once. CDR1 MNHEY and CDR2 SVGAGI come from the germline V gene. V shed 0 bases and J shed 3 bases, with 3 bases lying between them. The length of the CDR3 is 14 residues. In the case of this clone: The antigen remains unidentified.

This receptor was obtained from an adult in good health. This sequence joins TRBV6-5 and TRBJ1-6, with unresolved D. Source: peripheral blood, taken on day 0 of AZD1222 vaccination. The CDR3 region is CASSYSFYNSPLHF. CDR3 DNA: TGTGCCAGCAGTTACTCGTTCTATAATTCACCCCTCCACTTT.